The clone carrying this TCR beta chain was found many times. The authors' processing: Sample TCR totals centred on a median of around 100,000, ranging roughly 20,000 to 750,000. Each CDR3 protein gets one entry after TCRdb re-called the RACE reads with MiXCR. TCRdb's processing, not the study's, gives the V and J calls here. In the table there are fewer than 100,000 distinct CDR3 sequences, approximately 8.1% of which are singletons. This record comes from a study of human T cells and chemical hapten exposure. About the study: Per-sample TCR yield variation was attributed mainly to small pooled library volume differences.

Looked up from germline, CDR1 is DFQATT and CDR2 is SNEGSKA (reference sequence). The CDR3 extends over 15 amino acids. The ends were cut back, 0 bases at V and 5 bases at J, with 15 bases in the middle. The time point here: healthy volunteer bleed at 6 weeks. Whole blood, unfractionated, served as the material for total RNA extraction. This TCR was sampled from a female donor in good health. Some clones in this sample may be carry-over from other donors' samples. The chain links TRBV20-1 to TRBJ2-3; perhaps TRBD2 as D (5 bases). Specimen: whole blood. The CDR3 sequence is CSARDPAGRGDTQYF. DNA for the CDR3: TGCAGTGCTAGAGATCCGGCGGGCCGGGGAGATACGCAGTATTTT.